The clone carrying this T cell receptor (beta chain) was detected only once. From the RT-PCR reads, TCRdb called clonotypes with MiXCR, one entry per CDR3 protein. There are about 540,000 distinct CDR3 sequences in the sample; approximately 22% occur only once, and roughly 2.8% lies in the top ten. Trimming left V 4 bases short and J 7 bases short, with 12 bases between. The CDR3 totals 14 residues. CDR1 is SGHRS and CDR2 is YFSETQ in the germline V gene. This specimen belongs to a study of response to subunit inactivated influenza vaccine. These records were also assigned to another study, of T cells expressing NK-cell markers. That source reports: Synthesis of TCR beta cDNA relied on 5'RACE template switching carrying UMIs.

The sample was CD4+ T cells sorted from PBMCs, taken about 13 days after vaccination. The V gene is TRBV5-1, the J gene TRBJ1-6; the D is unclear. The receptor comes from a man aged 45-65 years who received an inactivated influenza vaccine. The CDR3 sequence: CASSTSGRNSPLHF. The CDR3 DNA reads TGCGCCAGCAGCACCTCAGGACGGAATTCACCCCTCCACTTT.